The T cell receptor (beta chain) described here comes from a study of early T cells in non-severe SARS-CoV-2 infection. Germline V gives CDR1 SGHDT, CDR2 YYEEEE. The CDR3 runs 15 residues. Trimming cost V 4 bases and J 8 bases, with 19 bases left between them. There are a few counts of this clonotype. Each CDR3 protein is one row after TCRdb ran MiXCR on the 5' RACE reads. The sample carries 110,000 or so distinct CDR3 sequences, about an eighth recorded once. Sequenced material: whole blood. The chain couples TRBV5-6 to TRBJ2-1; D is tentatively TRBD1 or TRBD2 (5 bases each). This receptor was obtained from an adult who was a healthcare worker with PCR-confirmed SARS-CoV-2 infection or an uninfected control (not recorded which). The CDR3 coding sequence is TGTGCCAGCAGCCCCTGGCTGGGGGTAGGTCATGAGCAGTTCTTC. Protein sequence: CASSPWLGVGHEQFF.